This T cell receptor beta chain comes out of a study of ipilimumab plus nivolumab after autologous stem cell transplantation (dated by TCRdb to the early 2020s). Study-level background: Trial patients received a median of roughly 5 ipilimumab doses and fewer than 10 nivolumab doses. The DLBCL cohort included primary refractory and relapsed disease, with 18-month progression-free survival of about 86% and 27% respectively. The trial enrolled patients with high-risk diffuse large B cell lymphoma, mature T cell lymphoma, or multiple myeloma undergoing autologous transplant. The intent-to-treat population of the trial consisted of 30 to 35 patients. Summary of the overall study and its limitations: Combined checkpoint inhibition appeared tolerable as post-transplant consolidation, according to the authors' conclusion. According to the authors, a biologic rationale for studying the approach further came from T cell receptor repertoire, regulatory T cell phenotype and gut microbiota profiles.

Checkpoint therapy was initiated 14 to 28 days after autologous transplant, and ipilimumab was administered at 1 mg/kg intravenously on day 1 of selected weeks. Nivolumab was given at 3 mg/kg intravenously on day 1 of weeks 1, 4, 7, 10, and every two weeks through week 26. This Phase Ib clinical trial tested ipilimumab plus nivolumab, a combined checkpoint inhibition, as consolidation after autologous stem cell transplantation. Turning to this clone: Which antigen it targets is not known. The record has no base qualities; no much larger clone is one base away.

The protocol used for the library was the immunoSEQ multiplex PCR assay. Drawn from immuneACCESS, this table holds only the in-frame rearrangements with V and J called that TCRdb kept. Clones are partly lost; checked studies trace under half to an unresolved V gene and leave the rest unexplained. The sample table shows more than 20,000 clones, and 77% are seen once. The ten largest clonotypes hold roughly 20% of the sample. Per the germline V gene (reference sequence), SEHNR is the CDR1 and FQNEAQ is the CDR2. At the junction V is shortened by 4 bases and J by 9 bases, with 10 bases in between. From cysteine to phenylalanine, the CDR3 is 13 amino acids long. Only CDR3 DNA remains: 39 bases, in frame from the first base.

Recombination connected TRBV7-9 to TRBJ1-6; the D gene remains uncertain. This receptor was taken from a male donor with diffuse large B-cell lymphoma. Source: PBMCs, taken in a trial of ipilimumab plus nivolumab as post-transplant consolidation. At the DNA level, the sequence is TGTGCCAGCAGCTCCGACCGGTTTTCACCCCTCCACTTT. Its translation reads: CASSSDRFSPLHF. The CDR3 plus the reference TRBV7-9 and TRBJ1-6 genes for the other parts give the full variable domain: DTGVSQNPRHKITKRGQNVTFRCDPISEHNRLYWYRQTLGQGPEFLTYFQNEAQLEKSRLLSDRFSAERPKGSFSTLEIQRTEQGDSAMYLCASSSDRFSPLHFGNGTRLTVT.